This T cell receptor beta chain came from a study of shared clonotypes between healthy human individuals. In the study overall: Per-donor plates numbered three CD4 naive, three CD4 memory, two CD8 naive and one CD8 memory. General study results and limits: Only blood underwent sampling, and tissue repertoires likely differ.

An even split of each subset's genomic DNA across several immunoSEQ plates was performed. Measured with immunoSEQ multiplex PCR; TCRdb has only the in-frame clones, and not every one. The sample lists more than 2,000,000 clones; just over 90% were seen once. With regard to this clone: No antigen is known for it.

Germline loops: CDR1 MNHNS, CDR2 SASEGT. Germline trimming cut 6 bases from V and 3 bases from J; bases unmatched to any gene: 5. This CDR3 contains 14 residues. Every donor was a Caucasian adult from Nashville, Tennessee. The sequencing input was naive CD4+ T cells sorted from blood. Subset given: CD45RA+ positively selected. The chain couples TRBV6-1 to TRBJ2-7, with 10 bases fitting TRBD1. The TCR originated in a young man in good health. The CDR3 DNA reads TGTGCCAGCAGGTCCGGGACAGGGGACTACGAGCAGTACTTC. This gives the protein CASRSGTGDYEQYF.